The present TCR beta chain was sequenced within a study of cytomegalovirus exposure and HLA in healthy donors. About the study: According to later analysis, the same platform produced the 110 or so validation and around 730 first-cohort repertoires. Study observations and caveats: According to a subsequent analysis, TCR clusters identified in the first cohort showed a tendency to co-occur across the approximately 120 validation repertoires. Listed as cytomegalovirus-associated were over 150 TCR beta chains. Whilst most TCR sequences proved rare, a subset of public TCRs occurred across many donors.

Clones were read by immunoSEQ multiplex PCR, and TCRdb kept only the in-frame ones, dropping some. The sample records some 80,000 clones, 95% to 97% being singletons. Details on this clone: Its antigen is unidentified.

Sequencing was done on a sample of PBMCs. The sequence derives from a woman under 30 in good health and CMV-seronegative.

Here the CDR3 DNA reads TGTGCCAGCCCCGTAGCAGCGGGAAACGATCCGCAGTATTTT. It translates to CASPVAAGNDPQYF. The V and J genes are TRBV2 and TRBJ2-3, with 7 bases fitting TRBD2. Per germline, CDR1 SNHLY and CDR2 FYNNEI. The CDR3 extends over 14 amino acids. The ends lost 8 bases at V and 10 bases at J; junction bases unmatched: 15.